The following is a T cell receptor (beta chain) sequence with its context. Its specificity is unknown. This specimen belongs to a study of T cell responses to AZD1222 COVID-19 vaccine. Across the whole study: Second doses that came at about 4 or about 12 weeks were put together.

Data came from immunoSEQ multiplex PCR; TCRdb stores just in-frame clones and leaves some out. Of approximately 28,000 clones in the sample, roughly 93% were seen once. The study's findings and limits: Regions 160-218 and 743-854 dominated among vaccine-associated CD4 TCRs spanning spike. The study reported that nearly half of spike-specific TCRs target unmutated variant regions.

Germline V gives CDR1 SGHRS, CDR2 YFSETQ. V gave up 4 bases and J gave up 6 bases; unmatched junction bases: 3. The CDR3 is 15 residues long. Source: peripheral blood, taken on day 0 of AZD1222 vaccination. This sequence originates from an adult in good health. V usage is TRBV5-1 and J usage is TRBJ2-1, with TRBD2 matching over 14 bases. Here the CDR3 DNA reads TGCGCCAGCAGCCCCGGGACTAGCGGGGGCAATGAGCAGTTCTTC. This translates into CASSPGTSGGNEQFF.